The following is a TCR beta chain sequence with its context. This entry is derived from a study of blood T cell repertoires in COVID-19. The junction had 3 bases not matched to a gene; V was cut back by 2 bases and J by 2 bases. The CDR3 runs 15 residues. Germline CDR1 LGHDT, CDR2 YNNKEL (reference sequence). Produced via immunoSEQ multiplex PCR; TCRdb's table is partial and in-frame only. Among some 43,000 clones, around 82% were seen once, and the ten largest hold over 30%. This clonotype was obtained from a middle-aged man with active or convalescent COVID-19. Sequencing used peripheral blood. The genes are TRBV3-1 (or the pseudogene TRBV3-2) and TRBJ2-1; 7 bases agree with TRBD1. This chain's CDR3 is CASSQPGQPYNEQFF. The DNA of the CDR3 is TGTGCCAGCAGCCAACCGGGACAGCCCTACAATGAGCAGTTCTTC.